This TCR beta chain stems from a study of cytomegalovirus exposure and HLA in healthy donors. Whole-study results and caveats: What was likely a sequencing artifact was a cluster of highly shared sequence variants.

This clone was observed a few times. Its antigen remains unknown. Amplification used 60 Vbeta primers and 13 Jbeta primers. Data came from immunoSEQ multiplex PCR; TCRdb stores just in-frame clones and leaves some out. The sample holds roughly 110,000 clones, 55% to 65% seen once. This sequence was found in a woman aged 25 to 39 in good health and CMV-seronegative. Sequenced input: PBMCs.

In DNA, the CDR3 is TGTGCCAGCACCCGTAGCGGGAGGGCCTACGAGCAGTACTTC. This sequence encodes CASTRSGRAYEQYF. V is TRBV7-9 and J is TRBJ2-7; 11 nucleotides align to TRBD2. The CDR3 contains 14 residues. Germline CDR1 is SEHNR and CDR2 is FQNEAQ (reference sequence). The J segment lost 2 bases and the V segment lost 7 bases, leaving 4 bases of the junction unmatched.